This is a list of T cell receptor beta chains from one sample in a study of blood T cell repertoires in COVID-19. Clones were read by immunoSEQ multiplex PCR, and TCRdb kept only the in-frame ones, dropping some. The table records 280,000 or so clones, about 85% of them present only once. The specimen sequenced was peripheral blood. The receptors were gathered from a human donor in a cohort sampled during active COVID-19. Each CDR3 is given with its conserved first and last residue. The order of the fields is V gene, D gene, clone size, J gene, CDR3 DNA, CDR3 protein. A D gene is named only where the DNA matches it firmly. Some rows have no size entry. The others give once, few or many, or a class for an expanded clone.

TRBV15	-	-	TRBJ1-1	TGTGCCACCAGCAGGTTGGGGAGGCAGACCGCTTTCTTT	CATSRLGRQTAFF
TRBV7-9	TRBD1	-	TRBJ1-1	TGTGCCAGCAGCTCGGGACAGGGGTCCACTGAAGCTTTCTTT	CASSSGQGSTEAFF
TRBV7-3	TRBD1	-	TRBJ1-1	TGTGCCAGCAGCTTAGAATCGGGGACAGTTAGATTT	CASSLESGTVRF
TRBV6-5	-	-	TRBJ2-1	TGTGCCAGCATGTTGGACGGGAGCAAATACAATGAGCAGTTCTTC	CASMLDGSKYNEQFF
TRBV5-1	-	-	TRBJ1-1	TGCGCCAGCAGCTTGAGCAGGGACACTGAAGCTTTCTTT	CASSLSRDTEAFF
TRBV9	TRBD2	-	TRBJ2-2	TGTGCCAGCAGCGTCGCCGGGGGCCTCAGCGGGAGCGACACCGGGGAGCTGTTTTTT	CASSVAGGLSGSDTGELFF
TRBV5-1	-	-	TRBJ2-1	TGCGCCAGCAGCTTAGGGGACAATATCAATGAGCAGTTCTTC	CASSLGDNINEQFF
TRBV28	TRBD1	-	TRBJ1-4	TGTGCCAGCAGCACCTTTCGGGGGACAGGGGATGAAAAACTGTTTTTT	CASSTFRGTGDEKLFF
TRBV7-9	TRBD2	-	TRBJ2-1	TGTGCCAGCAGCCCGGGGGGGGGTGGACAGTCCTACAATGAGCAGTTCTTC	CASSPGGGGQSYNEQFF
TRBV5-6	TRBD1	-	TRBJ2-1	TGTGCCAGCAGCTTGATGGGACAGGGCAGTCATGTGCAGTTCTTC	CASSLMGQGSHVQFF
TRBV6-5	-	many	TRBJ1-1	TGTGCCAGCAGGCGCGGGGAGGCCCGGGGAGCTTTCTTT	CASRRGEARGAFF
TRBV5-1	TRBD2	-	TRBJ2-1	TGCGCCAGCAGCTTGTTATCTAGCGGGAGTAATGAGCAGTTCTTC	CASSLLSSGSNEQFF
TRBV19	TRBD2	-	TRBJ2-1	TGTGCCAGTAGTACGAGGACTAGCGGGAGTCGTACCTACAATGAGCAGTTCTTC	CASSTRTSGSRTYNEQFF
TRBV6-6	TRBD1	-	TRBJ2-1	TGTGCCAGCAGCCTACCTGACAGGGGGGAAAATGAGCAGTTCTTC	CASSLPDRGENEQFF
TRBV7-2	-	-	TRBJ2-7	TGTGCCAGCAGCTTGATGGCCCTAGATGTCTACGAGCAGTACTTC	CASSLMALDVYEQYF
TRBV15	-	medium-sized	TRBJ1-2	TGTGCCACCAGCAGAGACCGGGACAACTCAATTTCTAACTATGGCTACACCTTC	CATSRDRDNSISNYGYTF
TRBV19	-	-	TRBJ2-6	TGTGCCAGTAGTACGGCCGGACAGAGGCTAGTCTCTGGGGCCAACGTCCTGACTTTC	CASSTAGQRLVSGANVLTF
TRBV28	-	-	TRBJ2-3	TGTGCCAGCAGTCGGGGAACCACAGATACGCAGTATTTT	CASSRGTTDTQYF
TRBV9	-	many	TRBJ2-7	TGTGCCAGCAGCCCAGGACAAGGTGCCTACGAGCAGTACTTC	CASSPGQGAYEQYF
TRBV10-3	-	-	TRBJ1-1	TGTGCCATCATGGGCCAGGGTGAAGCTTTCTTT	CAIMGQGEAFF
TRBV7-8	-	-	TRBJ1-3	TGTGCCAGCAGCTTATTTCAGGGAAACACCATATATTTT	CASSLFQGNTIYF
TRBV19	TRBD2	-	TRBJ2-3	TGTGCCAGTAGTATAGATCGGGGCGGGAGGGCCCCAGATACGCAGTATTTT	CASSIDRGGRAPDTQYF
TRBV7-8	-	-	TRBJ2-7	TGTGCCAGCAGCTTTCAGGGCTCCTACGAGCAGTACTTC	CASSFQGSYEQYF
TRBV9	-	-	TRBJ2-1	TGTGCCAGCAGTTTACTAGTCGGTAGCCTCAATGAGCAGTTCTTC	CASSLLVGSLNEQFF
TRBV28	TRBD1	-	TRBJ2-1	TGTGCCAGCAGTTACTTAGGGACAGGGAGCAATGAGCAGTTCTTC	CASSYLGTGSNEQFF
TRBV28	TRBD2	-	TRBJ2-5	TGTGCCAGCAGTTTAAACCTAGCGGGAGTGGTCGGGACCCAGTACTTC	CASSLNLAGVVGTQYF
TRBV7-2	TRBD2	-	TRBJ2-7	TGTGCCAGCAGCCCAGAACAGCTAGCGGGCTACGAGCAGTACTTC	CASSPEQLAGYEQYF
TRBV7-2	-	once	TRBJ2-2	TGTGCCAGCAGCTTAGGCGTCGGGGAGCTGTTTTTT	CASSLGVGELFF
TRBV6-6	TRBD1	-	TRBJ1-2	TGTGCCAGCAGTTACTCCCCGGGACAGGGTAGTGGCTACACCTTC	CASSYSPGQGSGYTF
TRBV9	TRBD2	-	TRBJ2-7	TGTGCCAGCAGCGCAGCTAGCGGGATTTACGAGCAGTACTTC	CASSAASGIYEQYF
TRBV25-1	TRBD1	-	TRBJ2-7	TGTGCCAGCGGGACAGGGACCGAGCAGTACTTC	CASGTGTEQYF
TRBV6-5	TRBD2	-	TRBJ2-1	TGTGCCCATGCCGCGGGAGCGGGAAATGAGCAGTTCTTC	CAHAAGAGNEQFF
TRBV7-6	-	-	TRBJ2-7	TGTGCCAGCAGCTCTGGGAGGTACGAGCAGTACTTC	CASSSGRYEQYF
TRBV6-4	TRBD2	-	TRBJ2-1	TGTGCCAGCAGTGACCACAACCCCCTCGGGACTAGCGGGAGTTTCGACAATGAGCAGTTCTTC	CASSDHNPLGTSGSFDNEQFF
TRBV27	TRBD2	-	TRBJ2-2	TGTGCCAGCAGAAGTGGCTCGCGGGAGGTCGCGAACACCGGGGAGCTGTTTTTT	CASRSGSREVANTGELFF
TRBV5-4	-	few	TRBJ2-7	TGTGCCAGCAGCTATGACTTCTACGAGCAGTACTTC	CASSYDFYEQYF
TRBV5-1	-	-	TRBJ2-7	TGCGCCAGCGGCCACAGCTCCTACGAGCAGTACTTC	CASGHSSYEQYF
TRBV18	-	-	TRBJ1-1	TGTGCCAGCTCACGTATACAGGATAGTAACACTGAAGCTTTCTTT	CASSRIQDSNTEAFF
TRBV19	-	-	TRBJ1-4	TGTGCCAGTAGTCCGGCAGCTAGGCAGGAAAAACTGTTTTTT	CASSPAARQEKLFF
TRBV6-5	TRBD2	many	TRBJ2-1	TGTGCCAGCAGAACTAGCGGAGGGTACGATGAGCAGTTCTTC	CASRTSGGYDEQFF
TRBV15	TRBD2	-	TRBJ2-7	TGTGCCACCAGCGGAGGGGGAGCGGGAGGCGACGAGCAGTACTTC	CATSGGGAGGDEQYF
TRBV2	-	-	TRBJ1-2	TGTGCCAGCAGTGAAGATTGGGCGGGCTCAAATGGCTACACCTTC	CASSEDWAGSNGYTF
TRBV2	-	once	TRBJ2-6	TGTGCCAGCAGAACACAGGGTTGGGGGGCCAACGTCCTGACTTTC	CASRTQGWGANVLTF
TRBV27	TRBD1	few	TRBJ2-3	TGTGCCAGCAGTTTAGGACAGGGGGCGGATACGCAGTATTTT	CASSLGQGADTQYF
TRBV6-6	-	-	TRBJ1-2	TGTGCCAGCAGTTACCCCGCAGGGGAGAATTTTTATGGCTACACCTTC	CASSYPAGENFYGYTF
TRBV2	TRBD1	many	TRBJ1-6	TGTGCCAGCAGGAGGGACAGGGGATTTGAGTATTCACCCCTCCACTTT	CASRRDRGFEYSPLHF
TRBV2	TRBD1	-	TRBJ2-6	TGTGCCAGCTATAGTGGACAGGGGACCTTTGGGGCCAACGTCCTGACTTTC	CASYSGQGTFGANVLTF
TRBV28	TRBD2	-	TRBJ2-1	TGTGCCAGCACCACGAGAGCGGGAGTAGGGCACAATGAGCAGTTCTTC	CASTTRAGVGHNEQFF
TRBV28	-	-	TRBJ1-6	TGTGCCAGCAGACTATTACAGGGCCAGTATTCACCCCTCCACTTT	CASRLLQGQYSPLHF
TRBV5-4	-	-	TRBJ2-7	TGTGCCAGCAGCTTATCCCAGACTCCAAACTACGAGCAGTACTTC	CASSLSQTPNYEQYF
TRBV4-2	-	once	TRBJ1-6	TGTGCCAGCAGCCAAGACTGGCTCAATAATTCACCCCTCCACTTT	CASSQDWLNNSPLHF
TRBV5-4	TRBD2	-	TRBJ2-7	TGTGCCAGCAGCTCCAAGGGAGGGTTCCCCTACGAGCAGTACTTC	CASSSKGGFPYEQYF